The 22 T cell receptor beta chains in this list originate from one sample, sequenced in a study of blood T cell repertoires in COVID-19 (dated by TCRdb to about 2020). Receptors were amplified or captured by the immunoSEQ multiplex PCR assay. The immuneACCESS repertoire file appears here via TCRdb, limited to in-frame rearrangements. These files lack a portion of the clones; in checked studies, under half of the deficit traces to unresolved V genes, and the cause of the others is not known. For this sample the table gives approximately 300,000 clones, of which 86% were detected only once. 3.5% to 5% of the sample is held by the ten biggest clonotypes. Sequenced: PBMCs or T cells enriched from blood (not recorded which). The receptor set was obtained from a man under 40 who had recovered from COVID-19.

V usage is TRBV27 and J usage is TRBJ2-5; TRBD2 matches at 11 bases. The CDR3 spans 15 residues. V was pared by 2 bases and J by 7 bases, with 6 bases of the junction left unmatched. Germline lookup yields CDR1 MNHEY and CDR2 SMNVEV (reference sequence). Here the CDR3 reads CASSLGLAGRGTQYF. CDR3 coding DNA: TGTGCCAGCAGTTTAGGACTAGCGGGCCGGGGGACCCAGTACTTC.

This clone was detected once. J is TRBJ1-6 and V is TRBV5-4; unclear D gene. Trimming left V 2 bases short and J 5 bases short, with 8 bases between. Germline-derived CDR1 and CDR2 are SGHNT and YYREEE (reference sequence). The CDR3 runs 14 residues. Written as DNA, the CDR3 is TGTGCCAGCAGCTTAAGCCATAATAATTCACCCCTCCACTTT. It is translated as CASSLSHNNSPLHF.

The gene calls are TRBV4-1 and TRBJ2-5; possibly TRBD2 for D (6 bases). The CDR3 has 16 amino acids. V was trimmed by 3 bases and J by 0 bases, leaving 14 bases between them. Germline V CDR1 and CDR2: MGHRA, YSYEKL. This CDR3 is CASSHQIAVYQETQYF. CDR3 coding DNA: TGCGCCAGCAGCCATCAAATAGCGGTGTACCAAGAGACCCAGTACTTC.

The gene calls are TRBV19 and TRBJ1-2; D is unclear. The CDR3 loop spans 11 amino acids. V lost 3 bases to trimming and J lost 8 bases, with 7 bases between them. Looked up from germline, CDR1 is LNHDA and CDR2 is SQIVND (reference sequence). CDR3 coding DNA: TGTGCCAGTAGTATCGGAGGCGGCTACACCTTC. This gives the protein CASSIGGGYTF.

The chain uses TRBV5-1 and TRBJ2-3; possibly TRBD2 for D (6 bases). Trimming shortened V by 0 bases and J by 5 bases, and 10 bases separated the two germline ends. The CDR3 totals 14 residues. CDR1 is SGHRS and CDR2 is YFSETQ in the germline V gene. CDR3 protein: CASSLEGLQDTQYF. CDR3 nucleotides: TGCGCCAGCAGCTTGGAGGGACTCCAAGATACGCAGTATTTT.

The chain is built from TRBV15 and TRBJ2-2; 9 bases line up with TRBD1. The germline gives CDR1 LNHNV, CDR2 YYDKDF (reference sequence). V lost 2 bases to trimming and J lost 6 bases; unmatched junction nucleotides: 10. The CDR3 has 17 residues. CDR3 amino acids: CATSRRRDRATAGELFF. In DNA form, the CDR3 reads TGTGCCACCAGCAGACGGAGGGACAGGGCGACGGCCGGGGAGCTGTTTTTT. Full variable domain (outside the CDR3, taken from reference TRBV15 and TRBJ2-2): DAMVIQNPRYQVTQFGKPVTLSCSQTLNHNVMYWYQQKSSQAPKLLFHYYDKDFNNEADTPDNFQSRRPNTSFCFLDIRSPGLGDTAMYLCATSRRRDRATAGELFFGEGSRLTVL.

The V call is TRBV5-6, the J call TRBJ2-2; D unresolved. V was cut by 1 base and J by 6 bases, with 13 bases left in between. Germline-derived CDR1 and CDR2 are SGHDT and YYEEEE. CDR3 size: 15 residues. The CDR3, as DNA: TGTGCCAGCAGCTTGCGAGCGCCCGCGGCCGGGGAGCTGTTTTTT. This codes for CASSLRAPAAGELFF.

This rearrangement joins TRBV7-9 to TRBJ2-3; D remains unclear. From germline, CDR1 is SEHNR and CDR2 FQNEAQ (reference sequence). The CDR3 covers 14 residues. V was trimmed by 1 base and J by 3 bases, leaving 8 bases between them. The CDR3, as DNA: TGTGCCAGCAGCTTAGTAGACACTACAGATACGCAGTATTTT. The encoded protein is CASSLVDTTDTQYF.

The chain uses TRBV12-3 or TRBV12-4 and TRBJ1-1, with D tentatively TRBD1 (6 bases). There are 13 residues in the CDR3. Trimming took 1 base from V and 8 from J, leaving 11 bases between them. The CDR3 nucleotides are TGTGCCAGCAGTTTAGTATTAGGGACAGAAGCTTTCTTT. Its protein product is CASSLVLGTEAFF.

The J gene is TRBJ1-3, the V gene TRBV3-1 (or the pseudogene TRBV3-2); 8 nucleotides align to TRBD1. This CDR3 contains 15 residues. CDR1 and CDR2 (germline): LGHDT, YNNKEL (reference sequence). V gave up 3 bases and J gave up 4 bases; unmatched junction bases: 5. The CDR3 nucleotides are TGTGCCAGCAGCCAGCAGACAGGGGCCGGAAACACCATATATTTT. Its translation is CASSQQTGAGNTIYF.

This clone has more than one count but fewer than ten. This rearrangement joins TRBV10-3 to TRBJ1-1, with TRBD1 matching over 8 bases. The V segment lost 3 bases and the J segment 7 bases; nucleotides outside the gene matches: 10. This CDR3 has 15 amino acids. Looked up from germline, CDR1 is ENHRY and CDR2 is SYGVKD. The CDR3 reads CAISDRFSGGSEAFF. DNA for the CDR3: TGTGCCATCAGTGATCGCTTCTCAGGGGGCAGTGAAGCTTTCTTT.

CDR3 amino acids: CASSLGRIGGTGELFF. CDR3 coding DNA: TGCGCCAGCAGCTTGGGCAGGATAGGAGGTACCGGGGAGCTGTTTTTT. The chain recombines TRBV5-1 with TRBJ2-2, with D perhaps TRBD2 (5 bases). CDR1 and CDR2 from the germline V gene are SGHRS and YFSETQ. There are 16 residues in the CDR3. Trimming took 0 bases from V and 5 from J, leaving 14 bases between them.

The chain couples TRBV18 to TRBJ2-2, with TRBD2 matching over 8 bases. After removal of 3 bases from V and 4 bases from J, the junction contained 7 bases not matched to a gene. This CDR3 comprises 16 residues. Germline CDR1 KGHSH, CDR2 LQKENI. CDR3 DNA sequence: TGTGCCAGCTCACCGGGTAGCGGGAAAGGCACCGGGGAGCTGTTTTTT. Its protein product is CASSPGSGKGTGELFF.

The chain joins TRBV6-2 or TRBV6-3 to TRBJ2-7; a weak D match, TRBD2 (5 bases). Germline assignment: CDR1 MNHEY and CDR2 SVGEGT. This CDR3 is built from 15 residues. V was pared by 6 bases and J by 4 bases, with 19 bases between. CDR3 sequence reads: CASSRLASFPYEQYF. CDR3 sequence (DNA): TGTGCCAGCAGCCGCCTAGCCTCCTTTCCATACGAGCAGTACTTC.

This clone was seen many times. This chain links TRBV30 with TRBJ2-3; no firm D call. The CDR3 runs to 13 residues. Trimming removed 1 base from V and 5 bases from J, with 10 bases in between. CDR1 is GTSNPN and CDR2 is SVGIG in the germline V gene (reference sequence). The CDR3 loop reads CAWSAALGDTQYF. The CDR3 DNA reads TGTGCCTGGAGTGCTGCTCTCGGAGATACGCAGTATTTT.

This clone has only a few counts. Other DNA variants within this sample encode the same CDR3. The V gene is TRBV28, the J gene TRBJ1-6; D possibly corresponds to TRBD1 (5 bases). V lost 3 bases, J lost 1 base, and 7 bases lay in between. The CDR3 extends over 15 amino acids. The germline gives CDR1 MDHEN, CDR2 SYDVKM. CDR3 residues: CASSFGGSYNSPLHF. The CDR3, as DNA: TGTGCCAGCAGTTTCGGGGGTTCCTATAATTCACCCCTCCACTTT.

The chain couples TRBV28 to TRBJ1-2; D call uncertain. The CDR3 is 13 amino acids. CDR1 MDHEN and CDR2 SYDVKM come from the germline V gene. The V gene lost 4 bases and the J gene lost 3 bases, with 9 bases spanning the gap. The CDR3 sequence is CASSSTIYYGYTF. For the CDR3, the DNA is TGTGCCAGCAGTTCGACTATTTACTATGGCTACACCTTC.

The sample holds a few counts of this clone. The chain carries TRBV7-9 and TRBJ1-1; perhaps TRBD1 as D (5 bases). CDR1 and CDR2 (germline): SEHNR, FQNEAQ (reference sequence). V gave up 4 bases and J gave up 4 bases, with 10 bases separating them. CDR3 length equals 13 residues. The CDR3 DNA reads as TGTGCCAGCAGCTCCCTGGGGGGCACTGAAGCTTTCTTT. This sequence encodes CASSSLGGTEAFF.

This chain uses TRBV18 with TRBJ2-7, with 7 bases identical to TRBD1. Per the germline V gene, CDR1 is KGHSH and CDR2 is LQKENI. The V segment lost 6 bases and the J segment 0 bases; nucleotides outside the gene matches: 5. The CDR3 is made up of 14 amino acids. The CDR3 spells CASSTDRTSYEQYF. CDR3 in DNA: TGTGCCAGCTCGACGGACAGGACCTCCTACGAGCAGTACTTC.

The chain recombines TRBV12-3 or TRBV12-4 with TRBJ1-1; maybe TRBD1 (6 bases). The V end was cut by 7 bases, the J end by 7 bases, with 16 bases between. The CDR3 consists of 13 residues. The CDR3 region has the DNA TGTGCCAGCATCCTAAGGGGGGGCCTTGAAGCTTTCTTT. Its translation: CASILRGGLEAFF.

The CDR3 DNA reads as TGTGCCAGTAGTATAGGACAGGGTTCGACCTACGAGCAGTACTTC. Its translation is CASSIGQGSTYEQYF. The gene calls are TRBV19 and TRBJ2-7; the match to TRBD1 covers 7 bases. This CDR3 spans 15 amino acids. The V and J ends lost 1 base and 2 bases, in that order; junction bases with no gene match: 5. CDR1 LNHDA and CDR2 SQIVND come from the germline V gene (reference sequence).

CDR3 coding DNA: TGTGCCAGCGTGCTGGGACAGGGGGACACCGGGGAGCTGTTTTTT. Translating it yields CASVLGQGDTGELFF. The rearrangement links TRBV6-5 to TRBJ2-2; 11 bases fit TRBD1. Germline CDR1 reads MNHEY; CDR2 reads SVGAGI. This CDR3 has 15 amino acids. V lost 8 bases to trimming and J lost 3 bases; unmatched junction nucleotides: 5.